This passage covers 16 T cell receptor beta chains from one sample sequenced in a study of blood T cell repertoires in COVID-19. The assay was immunoSEQ multiplex PCR, and TCRdb's table has in-frame clones only and misses some. Of 90,000 to 95,000 clones in the sample, around 89% are singletons; the top ten hold about 5%. Sequences were obtained from peripheral blood. The receptors shown here come from a woman older than 75 with active COVID-19.

Concerning this clone itself: It is unclear where the CDR3 begins or ends on the DNA, so no DNA is shown, and the CDR3 is as TCRdb lists it. Here the CDR3 reads CASSSSTSGRTTQYF. This chain uses TRBV28 with TRBJ2-5; the D segment call TRBD2 is taken from the table without a DNA check. CDR1 is MDHEN and CDR2 is SYDVKM in the germline V gene. From its first to its last residue, the CDR3 has 15 amino acids.

This chain connects TRBV21-1 to TRBJ2-1; the listed D gene, TRBD2, was not tested against the DNA. TRBV21-1 is reported as a pseudogene. The CDR3 contains 17 residues. The CDR3 sequence: CASSNGWEGRRDNEQFF. For the CDR3, the DNA is TGTGCCAGCAGCAATGGGTGGGAGGGCCGAAGGGACAATGAGCAGTTCTTC.

The J gene is TRBJ2-5, the V gene TRBV28; 7 nucleotides match TRBD1. The V segment lost 6 bases and the J segment 5 bases; nucleotides outside the gene matches: 9. Looked up from germline, CDR1 is MDHEN and CDR2 is SYDVKM. The CDR3 contains 14 residues. CDR3 sequence (DNA): TGTGCCAGCAGACTCCGGGACAGAGTGGAGACCCAGTACTTC. Translating it yields CASRLRDRVETQYF.

The chain uses TRBV10-3 and TRBJ2-1, with 8 bases identical to TRBD2. This CDR3 has 15 residues. Trimming removed 0 bases from V and 6 bases from J; junction bases left unmatched: 4. Per the germline V gene, CDR1 is ENHRY and CDR2 is SYGVKD. CDR3 in amino acids: CAISESRGLVNEQFF. The CDR3 DNA is TGTGCCATCAGTGAGTCAAGGGGACTAGTCAATGAGCAGTTCTTC.

The CDR3 DNA is TGTGCCAGCAGCTGGGACTCAAGGGGAGAGACCCAGTACTTC. Its protein product is CASSWDSRGETQYF. The chain combines TRBV7-2 with TRBJ2-5; D perhaps matches TRBD2 (6 bases). V was cut by 4 bases and J by 4 bases, with 13 bases left in between. The CDR3 loop spans 14 amino acids. Germline V gives CDR1 SGHTA, CDR2 FQGNSA.

The chain uses TRBV30 and TRBJ2-3, with D hard to call. Trimming shortened V by 5 bases and J by 2 bases, and 11 bases separated the two germline ends. The CDR3 sequence is 13 residues long. Germline CDR1 GTSNPN, CDR2 SVGIG (reference sequence). For the CDR3, the DNA is TGTGCCTGGTTGCGGTTCTCCACAGATACGCAGTATTTT. Residues: CAWLRFSTDTQYF.

This clone was detected only a few times. The rearrangement links TRBV5-6 to TRBJ1-5, with D possibly being TRBD1 (6 bases). Germline CDR1 reads SGHDT; CDR2 reads YYEEEE. V dropped 1 base and J dropped 7 bases, with 15 bases sitting between them. This CDR3 region has 15 residues. The DNA for the CDR3 is TGTGCCAGCAGCTTGAGGGGACAAATAATCCAGCCCCAGCATTTT. The encoded protein is CASSLRGQIIQPQHF.

The table lists this clone with a count of one. CDR3 in DNA: TGCGCCAGCAGCCAAGTGGGTAGCCCCCACAATGAGCAGTTCTTC. Its protein is CASSQVGSPHNEQFF. The genes are TRBV4-3 and TRBJ2-1, with D uncertain. The V end lost 1 base, the J end lost 5 bases, and 12 bases lay between the germline ends. This CDR3 has 15 residues. Germline CDR1 reads LGHNA; CDR2 reads YSLEER.

The gene calls are TRBV3-1 (or the pseudogene TRBV3-2) and TRBJ1-2, with 9 bases lining up with TRBD1. Unmatched junction bases numbered 15, after V lost 1 base and J lost 6 bases. The length of the CDR3 is 18 residues. CDR1 is LGHDT and CDR2 is YNNKEL in the germline V gene (reference sequence). This chain's CDR3 is CASSQVLRTGGGPHGYTF. CDR3 DNA sequence: TGTGCCAGCAGCCAAGTTCTCCGAACAGGGGGCGGTCCGCATGGCTACACCTTC.

This clone was observed a single time. This chain joins TRBV5-1 and TRBJ2-7; the D gene is possibly TRBD2 (6 bases). The V gene's germline CDR1 is SGHRS and CDR2 YFSETQ. The ends were cut back, 0 bases at V and 6 bases at J, with 10 bases in the middle. This CDR3 spans 13 amino acids. The CDR3 is CASSLDPGGEQYF. CDR3 nucleotide sequence: TGCGCCAGCAGCTTGGATCCCGGGGGCGAGCAGTACTTC.

V and J are TRBV9 and TRBJ2-3, with TRBD2 as a possible D gene (6 bases). V lost 2 bases to trimming and J lost 3 bases, with 7 bases between them. Germline loops: CDR1 SGDLS, CDR2 YYNGEE. This CDR3 is 13 amino acids long. CDR3 in DNA: TGTGCCAGCAGCGTGGGGGGTACAGATACGCAGTATTTT. This codes for CASSVGGTDTQYF.

The rearrangement joins TRBV18 to TRBJ1-1; TRBD1 matches at 7 bases. The CDR3 spans 15 residues. V lost 5 bases and J lost 5; bases outside the gene matches: 11. Germline loops: CDR1 KGHSH, CDR2 LQKENI. The CDR3 DNA reads TGTGCCAGCTCAGGCACGGGACAGACAGGTACTGAAGCTTTCTTT. Translating it yields CASSGTGQTGTEAFF. Full variable domain (missing parts from reference TRBV18 and TRBJ1-1): NAGVMQNPRHLVRRRGQEARLRCSPMKGHSHVYWYRQLPEEGLKFMVYLQKENIIDESGMPKERFSAEFPKEGPSILRIQQVVRGDSAAYFCASSGTGQTGTEAFFGQGTRLTVV.

The genes are TRBV29-1 and TRBJ2-7, with 7 bases lining up with TRBD1. Unmatched junction bases numbered 2, after V lost 1 base and J lost 2 bases. The CDR3 sequence is 13 residues long. Germline assignment: CDR1 SQVTM and CDR2 ANQGSEA. The CDR3: CSVEGDSAYEQYF. CDR3 DNA sequence: TGCAGCGTTGAAGGGGACAGTGCCTACGAGCAGTACTTC.

The chain employs TRBV20-1 and TRBJ1-1, with D perhaps matching TRBD1 (5 bases). Between the trimmed V and J ends, which lost 3 bases and 4 bases, there was a span of 15 bases. The CDR3 spans 14 residues. Germline V gives CDR1 DFQATT, CDR2 SNEGSKA (reference sequence). DNA of the CDR3: TGCAGTGCTAGTGCCCGAGGGGAGGTCACTGAAGCTTTCTTT. It is translated as CSASARGEVTEAFF.

The chain couples TRBV18 to TRBJ1-5; 8 positions agree with TRBD1. The germline CDR1 and CDR2 sequences are KGHSH and LQKENI. There are 15 residues in the CDR3. The ends lost 3 bases at V and 6 bases at J; junction bases unmatched: 7. The chain's CDR3 is CASSPQGAEGQPQHF. In DNA form, the CDR3 reads TGTGCCAGCTCACCCCAGGGGGCGGAGGGTCAGCCCCAGCATTTT.

V and J are TRBV18 and TRBJ2-2; possibly TRBD2 for D (6 bases). The CDR3 has 16 residues. V was shortened by 2 bases and J by 2 bases, with 12 bases between the two germline ends. Germline assignment: CDR1 KGHSH and CDR2 LQKENI. The CDR3 DNA follows: TGTGCCAGCTCACCAGGGCCCGGGACTAACACCGGGGAGCTGTTTTTT. It translates to CASSPGPGTNTGELFF.